The rows below give T cell receptor beta chains drawn from one sample of a study of CXCR3-negative and CXCR3-positive naive CD8 T cells. From its re-call of the 5' RACE reads, TCRdb lists each CDR3 protein once, without DNA. The repertoire table contains 100,000 to 150,000 distinct CDR3 sequences. Sequencing used naive CXCR3- CD8+ T cells from blood. These TCRs come from a human donor in good health. Some clones in this sample may be carry-over from other donors' samples. The CDR3 runs from the conserved cysteine through the conserved F or W. Each record gives: J gene, V gene, CDR3 protein.

j_call: TRBJ2-7
v_call: TRBV14
cdr3_aa: CASSHLPGLFKYEQYF

j_call: TRBJ1-1
v_call: TRBV11-3
cdr3_aa: CASSRQGDTEAFF

j_call: TRBJ2-1
v_call: TRBV12-3/TRBV12-4
cdr3_aa: CASSRPTSGPGNEQFF

j_call: TRBJ2-5
v_call: TRBV3-1
cdr3_aa: CASSQMGQRETQYF

j_call: TRBJ2-1
v_call: TRBV6-5
cdr3_aa: CASSYGRTLSHEQFF

j_call: TRBJ2-7
v_call: TRBV19
cdr3_aa: CASSAAQISYEQYF

j_call: TRBJ1-2
v_call: TRBV5-6
cdr3_aa: CASSEDRARLYGYTF

j_call: TRBJ2-5
v_call: TRBV5-1
cdr3_aa: CASSRTGGRTGAQETQYF

j_call: TRBJ2-2
v_call: TRBV12-3/TRBV12-4
cdr3_aa: CASSLDRGSGELFF

j_call: TRBJ1-1
v_call: TRBV11-3
cdr3_aa: CASRTGVNTEAFF

j_call: TRBJ2-3
v_call: TRBV29-1
cdr3_aa: CSVRGGGETDTQYF

j_call: TRBJ2-3
v_call: TRBV12-3/TRBV12-4
cdr3_aa: CASSFLFDGLTDTQYF

j_call: TRBJ2-1
v_call: TRBV6-2/TRBV6-3
cdr3_aa: CASSSGTGRVDEQFF

j_call: TRBJ2-5
v_call: TRBV7-9
cdr3_aa: CASSPATSGGAWETQYF

j_call: TRBJ1-1
v_call: TRBV3-1
cdr3_aa: CASSRDSDTEAFF

j_call: TRBJ2-7
v_call: TRBV29-1
cdr3_aa: CSVEATGGYEQYF

j_call: TRBJ2-3
v_call: TRBV28
cdr3_aa: CASSLTGLAGDTQYF

j_call: TRBJ2-1
v_call: TRBV9
cdr3_aa: CASMGPDSYNEQFF

j_call: TRBJ2-1
v_call: TRBV15
cdr3_aa: CATSEPMGLAGSYNEQFF

j_call: TRBJ2-3
v_call: TRBV29-1
cdr3_aa: CSVERAQATDTQYF

j_call: TRBJ1-1
v_call: TRBV12-3/TRBV12-4
cdr3_aa: CASSLVGKKAEAFF

j_call: TRBJ2-3
v_call: TRBV4-1
cdr3_aa: CASSSTIKFISGQGPSLSDTQYF

j_call: TRBJ2-1
v_call: TRBV9
cdr3_aa: CASSASKEQFF

j_call: TRBJ1-5
v_call: TRBV6-5
cdr3_aa: CASSYRSNQPQHF

j_call: TRBJ2-5
v_call: TRBV2
cdr3_aa: CASSEAPGVGEETQYF

j_call: TRBJ1-5
v_call: TRBV20-1
cdr3_aa: CSARQGGQPQHF

j_call: TRBJ1-6
v_call: TRBV18
cdr3_aa: CASSPPGRGVSSYNSPLHF

j_call: TRBJ2-7
v_call: TRBV28
cdr3_aa: CASSLQRGGSYEQYF

j_call: TRBJ2-5
v_call: TRBV12-3/TRBV12-4
cdr3_aa: CASSPPQGAGETQYF

j_call: TRBJ2-3
v_call: TRBV9
cdr3_aa: CASSGGMDRAPDTQYF

j_call: TRBJ1-5
v_call: TRBV20-1
cdr3_aa: CSARSPPMGEKPYSNQPQHF

j_call: TRBJ2-3
v_call: TRBV11-3
cdr3_aa: CASSLGLAGGPGDTQYF

j_call: TRBJ2-7
v_call: TRBV12-3/TRBV12-4
cdr3_aa: CASSLPGFGGLPYEQYF

j_call: TRBJ1-2
v_call: TRBV20-1
cdr3_aa: CSARDVAANYGYTF

j_call: TRBJ2-3
v_call: TRBV7-9
cdr3_aa: CASATNTDTQYF

j_call: TRBJ2-7
v_call: TRBV27
cdr3_aa: CASSHSGQTYEQYF

j_call: TRBJ2-1
v_call: TRBV6-5
cdr3_aa: CASSYLRAGGITYNEQFF

j_call: TRBJ2-3
v_call: TRBV5-1
cdr3_aa: CASSLGFAGTGTDTQYF

j_call: TRBJ2-1
v_call: TRBV7-8
cdr3_aa: CASSLYVGYNEQFF

j_call: TRBJ1-3
v_call: TRBV20-1
cdr3_aa: CSADDPGGPGNTIYF